This T cell receptor (beta chain) was observed in a study of cytomegalovirus exposure and HLA in healthy donors. In the study overall: Clustering assigned 81% of the approximately 400 genotyped donors to the Caucasian-associated ancestry cluster. Overall study results and limits: One variant, a missense change in DCLRE1C, was linked in a later analysis to TCR beta V- and J-gene trimming.

Trimming took 4 bases from V and 3 from J; bases not matched to a gene: 5. Per the germline V gene, CDR1 is SGHRS and CDR2 is YFSETQ. CDR3 length equals 14 residues. Remarks on this clone: Its antigen is still unknown.

13 Jbeta primers and 60 Vbeta primers were used for the PCR. Method: immunoSEQ multiplex PCR; TCRdb's copy keeps in-frame clones and lacks some. Of about 190,000 clones listed, under 85% are singletons. This clonotype was obtained from a young woman in good health and CMV-seronegative. Specimen: PBMCs. The gene calls are TRBV5-1 and TRBJ2-7; 9 nucleotides agree with TRBD1. The CDR3 DNA reads as TGCGCCAGCAGCGAGGGACAGGGTGGCTACGAGCAGTACTTC. Encoded protein: CASSEGQGGYEQYF.